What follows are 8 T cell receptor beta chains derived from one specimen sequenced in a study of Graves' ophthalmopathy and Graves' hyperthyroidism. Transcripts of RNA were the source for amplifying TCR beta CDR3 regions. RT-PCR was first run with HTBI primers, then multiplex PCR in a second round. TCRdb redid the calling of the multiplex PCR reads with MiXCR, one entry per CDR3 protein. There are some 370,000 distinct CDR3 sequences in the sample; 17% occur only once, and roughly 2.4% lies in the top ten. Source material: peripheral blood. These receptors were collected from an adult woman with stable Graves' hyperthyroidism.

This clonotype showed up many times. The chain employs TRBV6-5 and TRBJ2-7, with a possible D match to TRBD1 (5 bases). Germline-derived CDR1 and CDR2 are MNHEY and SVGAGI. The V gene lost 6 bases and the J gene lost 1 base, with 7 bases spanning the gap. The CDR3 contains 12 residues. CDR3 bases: TGTGCCAGCAGCAAGGGGTCCTACGAGCAGTACTTC. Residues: CASSKGSYEQYF.

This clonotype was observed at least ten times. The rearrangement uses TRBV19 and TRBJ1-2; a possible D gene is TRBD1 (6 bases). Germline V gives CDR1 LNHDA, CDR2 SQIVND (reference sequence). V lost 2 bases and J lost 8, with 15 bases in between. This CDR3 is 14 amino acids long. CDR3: CASSIRLGAQGYTF. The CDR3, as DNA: TGTGCCAGTAGTATAAGGTTGGGGGCGCAGGGCTACACCTTC.

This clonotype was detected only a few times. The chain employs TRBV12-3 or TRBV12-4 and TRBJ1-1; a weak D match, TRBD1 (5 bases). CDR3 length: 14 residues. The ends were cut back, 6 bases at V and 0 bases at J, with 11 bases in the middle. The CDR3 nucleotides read TGTGCCAGCAGAGGACAACTCATGAACACTGAAGCTTTCTTT. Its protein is CASRGQLMNTEAFF.

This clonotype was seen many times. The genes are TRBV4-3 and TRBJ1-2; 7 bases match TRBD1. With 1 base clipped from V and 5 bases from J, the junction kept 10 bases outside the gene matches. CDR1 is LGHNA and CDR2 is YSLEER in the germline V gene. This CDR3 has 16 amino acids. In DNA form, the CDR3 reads TGCGCCAGCAGCCAAGTACACCGGGACAGTGGGTATGGCTACACCTTC. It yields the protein CASSQVHRDSGYGYTF.

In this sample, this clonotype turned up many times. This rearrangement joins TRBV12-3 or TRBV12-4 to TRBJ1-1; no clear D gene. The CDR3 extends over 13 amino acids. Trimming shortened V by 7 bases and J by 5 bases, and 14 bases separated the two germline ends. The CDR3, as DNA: TGTGCCAGCACCCGGTCCCGAGCTACTGAAGCTTTCTTT. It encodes CASTRSRATEAFF.

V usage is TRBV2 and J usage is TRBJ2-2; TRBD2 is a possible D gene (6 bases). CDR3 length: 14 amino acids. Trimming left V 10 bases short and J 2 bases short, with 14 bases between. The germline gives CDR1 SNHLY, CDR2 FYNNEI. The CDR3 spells CATTRDFNTGELFF. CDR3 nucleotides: TGTGCCACCACCCGGGACTTCAACACCGGGGAGCTGTTTTTT. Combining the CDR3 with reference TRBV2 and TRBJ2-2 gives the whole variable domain EPEVTQTPSHQVTQMGQEVILRCVPISNHLYFYWYRQILGQKVEFLVSFYNNEISEKSEIFDDQFSVERPDGSNFTLKIRSTKLEDSAMYFCATTRDFNTGELFFGEGSRLTVL.

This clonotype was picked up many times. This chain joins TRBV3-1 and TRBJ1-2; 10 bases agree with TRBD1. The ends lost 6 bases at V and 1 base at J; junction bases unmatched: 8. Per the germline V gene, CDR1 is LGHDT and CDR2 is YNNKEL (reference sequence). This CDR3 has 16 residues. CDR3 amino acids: CASSLLDRGRNYGYTF. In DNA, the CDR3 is TGTGCCAGCAGTCTACTCGACAGGGGGCGTAACTATGGCTACACCTTC.

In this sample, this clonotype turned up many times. As DNA, the CDR3 is TGTGCCAGCAGTGAATATATTCAGGGACAGGGGCCTACGAACACCGGGGAGCTGTTTTTT. Protein: CASSEYIQGQGPTNTGELFF. The J gene is TRBJ2-2, the V gene TRBV25-1, with 10 bases that match TRBD1. The CDR3 loop spans 20 amino acids. The germline CDR1 and CDR2 sequences are MGHDK and SYGVNS. J lost 0 bases, V lost 0 bases, and 10 bases had no gene match.